This T cell receptor (beta chain) was captured in a study of shared clonotypes between healthy human individuals. TCRdb's copy holds only in-frame clones and misses some; the assay was immunoSEQ multiplex PCR. The sample consists of fewer than 1 million clones, 90% to 97% of them appearing once. The CDR3 contains 13 residues. CDR1 LGHNA and CDR2 YSLEER come from the germline V gene. Trimming took 4 bases from V and 8 from J, leaving 12 bases between them. It was CD45RO-negative cells, positively selected for CCR7, that made up naive CD8 cells, with terminally differentiated effector memory CD45RA+ cells excluded.

The sequencing sample was made of naive CD8+ T cells sorted from blood. This TCR was sampled from a man younger than 40 in good health. V usage is TRBV4-3 and J usage is TRBJ2-1, with a possible D match to TRBD2 (6 bases). CDR3 sequence: CASSRGIGDEQFF. Here the CDR3 DNA reads TGCGCCAGCAGCCGCGGGATCGGGGATGAGCAGTTCTTC.